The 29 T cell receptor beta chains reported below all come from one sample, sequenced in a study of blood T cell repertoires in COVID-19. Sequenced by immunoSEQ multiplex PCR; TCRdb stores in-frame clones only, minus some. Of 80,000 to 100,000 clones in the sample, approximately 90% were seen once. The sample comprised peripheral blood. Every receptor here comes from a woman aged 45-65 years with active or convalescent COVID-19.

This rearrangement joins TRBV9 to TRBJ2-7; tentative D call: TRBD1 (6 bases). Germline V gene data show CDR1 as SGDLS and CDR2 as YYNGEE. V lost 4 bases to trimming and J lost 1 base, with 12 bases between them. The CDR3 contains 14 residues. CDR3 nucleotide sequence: TGTGCCAGCAGCATCCGGGACATATCCTACGAGCAGTACTTC. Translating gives CASSIRDISYEQYF.

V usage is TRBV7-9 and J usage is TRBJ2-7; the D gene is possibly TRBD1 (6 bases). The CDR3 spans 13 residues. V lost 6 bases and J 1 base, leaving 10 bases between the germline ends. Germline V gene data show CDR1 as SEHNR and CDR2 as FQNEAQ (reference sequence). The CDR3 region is CASRQGESYEQYF. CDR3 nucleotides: TGTGCCAGCAGACAGGGAGAATCCTACGAGCAGTACTTC.

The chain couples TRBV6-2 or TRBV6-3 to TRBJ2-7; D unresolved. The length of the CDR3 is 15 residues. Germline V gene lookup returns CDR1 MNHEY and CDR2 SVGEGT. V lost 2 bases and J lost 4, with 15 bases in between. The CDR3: CASSYLQGVRYEQYF. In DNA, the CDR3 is TGTGCCAGCAGTTACCTTCAAGGAGTCCGGTACGAGCAGTACTTC.

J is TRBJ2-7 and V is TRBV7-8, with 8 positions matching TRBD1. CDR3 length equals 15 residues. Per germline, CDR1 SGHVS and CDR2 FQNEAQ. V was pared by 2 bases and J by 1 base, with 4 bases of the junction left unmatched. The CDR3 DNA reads TGTGCCAGCAGCTTATTGGGACAGGAGTCCTACGAGCAGTACTTC. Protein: CASSLLGQESYEQYF.

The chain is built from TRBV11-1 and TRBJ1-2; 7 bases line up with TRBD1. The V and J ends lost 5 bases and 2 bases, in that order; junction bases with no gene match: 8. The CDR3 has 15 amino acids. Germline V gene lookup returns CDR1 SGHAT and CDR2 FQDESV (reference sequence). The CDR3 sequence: CASSVGQERNYGYTF. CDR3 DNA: TGTGCCAGCAGCGTCGGACAGGAGCGAAACTATGGCTACACCTTC.

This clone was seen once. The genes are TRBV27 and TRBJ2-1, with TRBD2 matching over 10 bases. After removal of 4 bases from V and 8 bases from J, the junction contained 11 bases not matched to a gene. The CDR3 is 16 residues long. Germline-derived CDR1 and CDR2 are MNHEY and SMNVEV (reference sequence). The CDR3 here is CASSSLASGGGDEQFF. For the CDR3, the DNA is TGTGCCAGCAGTTCTCTCGCTAGCGGGGGTGGCGATGAGCAGTTCTTC.

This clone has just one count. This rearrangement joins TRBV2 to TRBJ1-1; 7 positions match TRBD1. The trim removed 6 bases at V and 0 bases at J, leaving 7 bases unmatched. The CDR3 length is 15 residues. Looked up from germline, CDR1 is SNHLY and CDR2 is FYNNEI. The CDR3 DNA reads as TGTGCCAGCAGCCTAGGGGGCGTGATGAACACTGAAGCTTTCTTT. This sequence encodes CASSLGGVMNTEAFF.

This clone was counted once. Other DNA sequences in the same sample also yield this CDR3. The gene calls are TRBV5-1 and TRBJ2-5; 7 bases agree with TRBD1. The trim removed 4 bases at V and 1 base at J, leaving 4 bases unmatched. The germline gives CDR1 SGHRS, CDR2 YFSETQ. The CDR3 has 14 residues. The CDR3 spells CASSPGQPQETQYF. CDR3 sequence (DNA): TGCGCCAGCAGCCCGGGACAGCCCCAAGAGACCCAGTACTTC.

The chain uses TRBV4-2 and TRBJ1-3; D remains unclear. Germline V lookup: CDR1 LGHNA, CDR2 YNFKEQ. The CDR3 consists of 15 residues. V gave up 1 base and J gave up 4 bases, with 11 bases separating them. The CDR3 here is CASSQADSQGNTIYF. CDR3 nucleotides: TGTGCCAGCAGCCAAGCAGATTCCCAGGGAAACACCATATATTTT.

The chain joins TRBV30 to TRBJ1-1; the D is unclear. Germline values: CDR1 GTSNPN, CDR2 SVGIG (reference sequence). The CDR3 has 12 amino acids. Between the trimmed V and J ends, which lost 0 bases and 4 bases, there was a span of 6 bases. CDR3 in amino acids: CAWSVWATEAFF. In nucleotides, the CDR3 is TGTGCCTGGAGTGTATGGGCCACTGAAGCTTTCTTT.

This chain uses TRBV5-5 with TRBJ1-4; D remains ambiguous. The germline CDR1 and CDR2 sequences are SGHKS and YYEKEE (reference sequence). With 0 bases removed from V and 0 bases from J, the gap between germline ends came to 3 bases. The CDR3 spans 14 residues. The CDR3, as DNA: TGTGCCAGCAGCTTGGCAGCAACTAATGAAAAACTGTTTTTT. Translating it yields CASSLAATNEKLFF.

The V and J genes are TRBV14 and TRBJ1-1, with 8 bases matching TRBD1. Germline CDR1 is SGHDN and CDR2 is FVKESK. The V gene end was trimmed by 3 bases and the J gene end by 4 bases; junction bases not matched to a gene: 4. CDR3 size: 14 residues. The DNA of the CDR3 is TGTGCCAGCAGCCACAGACAGGGGCCCACTGAAGCTTTCTTT. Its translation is CASSHRQGPTEAFF.

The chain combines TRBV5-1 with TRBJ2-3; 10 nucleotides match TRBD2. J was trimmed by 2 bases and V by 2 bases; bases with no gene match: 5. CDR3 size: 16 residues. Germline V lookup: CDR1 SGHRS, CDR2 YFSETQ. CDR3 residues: CASSFASGGHTDTQYF. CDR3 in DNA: TGCGCCAGCAGCTTTGCTAGCGGGGGCCACACAGATACGCAGTATTTT.

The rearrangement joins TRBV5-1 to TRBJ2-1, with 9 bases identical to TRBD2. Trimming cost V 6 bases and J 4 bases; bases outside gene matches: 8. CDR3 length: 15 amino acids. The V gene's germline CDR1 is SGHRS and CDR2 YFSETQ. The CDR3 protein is CASKLSGGRYNEQFF. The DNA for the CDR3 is TGCGCCAGCAAACTAAGCGGGGGGCGGTACAATGAGCAGTTCTTC. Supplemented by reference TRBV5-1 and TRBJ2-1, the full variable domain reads KAGVTQTPRYLIKTRGQQVTLSCSPISGHRSVSWYQQTPGQGLQFLFEYFSETQRNKGNFPGRFSGRQFSNSRSEMNVSTLELGDSALYLCASKLSGGRYNEQFFGPGTRLTVL.

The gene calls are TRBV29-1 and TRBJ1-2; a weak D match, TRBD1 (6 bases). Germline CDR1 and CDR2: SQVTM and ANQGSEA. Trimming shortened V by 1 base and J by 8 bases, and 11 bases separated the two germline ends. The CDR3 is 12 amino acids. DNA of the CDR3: TGCAGCGTTGAAGGGCAGGGGATCGGCTACACCTTC. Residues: CSVEGQGIGYTF.

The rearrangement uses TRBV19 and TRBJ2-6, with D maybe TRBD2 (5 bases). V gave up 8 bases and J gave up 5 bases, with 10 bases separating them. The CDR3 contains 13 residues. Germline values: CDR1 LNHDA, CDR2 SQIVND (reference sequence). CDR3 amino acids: CASSFGRANVLTF. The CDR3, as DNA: TGTGCCAGTTCCTTCGGGAGGGCCAACGTCCTGACTTTC.

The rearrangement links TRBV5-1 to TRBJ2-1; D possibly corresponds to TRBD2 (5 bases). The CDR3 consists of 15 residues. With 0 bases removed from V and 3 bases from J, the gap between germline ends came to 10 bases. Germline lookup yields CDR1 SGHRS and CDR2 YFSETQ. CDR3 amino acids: CASSLGHSDYNEQFF. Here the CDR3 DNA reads TGCGCCAGCAGCTTGGGACATAGCGACTACAATGAGCAGTTCTTC.

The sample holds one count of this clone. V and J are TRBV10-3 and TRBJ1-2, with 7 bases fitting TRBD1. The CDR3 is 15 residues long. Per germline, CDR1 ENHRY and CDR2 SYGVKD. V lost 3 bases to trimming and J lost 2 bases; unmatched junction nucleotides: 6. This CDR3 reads CAISDTDRTNYGYTF. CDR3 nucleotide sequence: TGTGCCATCAGTGATACGGACAGGACAAACTATGGCTACACCTTC.

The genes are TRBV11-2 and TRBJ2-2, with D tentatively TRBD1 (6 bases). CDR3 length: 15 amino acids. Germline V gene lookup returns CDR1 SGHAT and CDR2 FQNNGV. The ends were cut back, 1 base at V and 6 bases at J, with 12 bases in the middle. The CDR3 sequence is CASSLGGGRAGELFF. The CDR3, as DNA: TGTGCCAGCAGCTTAGGAGGGGGTAGGGCCGGGGAGCTGTTTTTT.

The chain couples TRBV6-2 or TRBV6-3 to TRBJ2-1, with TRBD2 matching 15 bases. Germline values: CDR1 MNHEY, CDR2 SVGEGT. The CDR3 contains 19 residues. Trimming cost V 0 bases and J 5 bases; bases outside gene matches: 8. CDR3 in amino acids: CASSYSPGTSGGWHNEQFF. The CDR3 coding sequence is TGTGCCAGCAGTTACTCGCCGGGGACTAGCGGGGGGTGGCACAATGAGCAGTTCTTC.

CDR3 DNA sequence: TGCGCCAGCAGCCATACAGGACTAGCGGGGGTCACAGATACGCAGTATTTT. This translates into CASSHTGLAGVTDTQYF. This chain joins TRBV4-3 and TRBJ2-3; TRBD2 matches 13 bases. V lost 3 bases to trimming and J lost 2 bases; unmatched junction nucleotides: 5. The CDR3 length is 17 residues. CDR1 is LGHNA, CDR2 YSLEER, per germline.

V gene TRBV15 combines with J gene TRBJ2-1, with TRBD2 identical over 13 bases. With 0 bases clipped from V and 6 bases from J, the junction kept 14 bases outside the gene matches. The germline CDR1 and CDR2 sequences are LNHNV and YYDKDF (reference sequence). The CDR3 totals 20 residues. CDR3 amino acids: CATSRDRLETSGGPPNEQFF. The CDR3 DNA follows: TGTGCCACCAGCAGAGATCGCCTCGAGACTAGCGGGGGGCCTCCCAATGAGCAGTTCTTC.

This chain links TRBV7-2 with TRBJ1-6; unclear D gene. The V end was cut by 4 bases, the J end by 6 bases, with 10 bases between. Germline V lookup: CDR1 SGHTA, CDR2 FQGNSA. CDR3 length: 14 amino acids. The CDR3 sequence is CASSYIVRNSPLHF. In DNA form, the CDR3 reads TGTGCCAGCAGCTATATCGTCCGTAATTCACCCCTCCACTTT.

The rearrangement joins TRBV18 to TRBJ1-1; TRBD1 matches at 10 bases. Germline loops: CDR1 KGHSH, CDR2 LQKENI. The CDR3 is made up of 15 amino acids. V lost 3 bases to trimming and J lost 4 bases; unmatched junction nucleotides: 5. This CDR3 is CASSPGQGGITEAFF. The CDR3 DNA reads TGTGCCAGCTCACCTGGACAGGGGGGGATCACTGAAGCTTTCTTT.

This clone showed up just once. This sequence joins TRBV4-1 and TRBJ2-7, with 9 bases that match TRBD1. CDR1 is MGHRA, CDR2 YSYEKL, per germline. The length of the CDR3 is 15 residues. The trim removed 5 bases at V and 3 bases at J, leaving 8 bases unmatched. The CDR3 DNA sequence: TGCGCCAGCAGCGAAGTCCGGGACAGGGACTACGAGCAGTACTTC. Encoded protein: CASSEVRDRDYEQYF.

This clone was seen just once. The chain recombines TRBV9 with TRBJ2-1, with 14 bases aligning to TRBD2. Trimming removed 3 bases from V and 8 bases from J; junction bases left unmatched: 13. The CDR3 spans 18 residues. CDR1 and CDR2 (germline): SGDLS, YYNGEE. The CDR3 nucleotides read TGTGCCAGCAGCGCAGGACTAGCGGGGGGCCCCAGTATCCATGAGCAGTTCTTC. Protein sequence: CASSAGLAGGPSIHEQFF.

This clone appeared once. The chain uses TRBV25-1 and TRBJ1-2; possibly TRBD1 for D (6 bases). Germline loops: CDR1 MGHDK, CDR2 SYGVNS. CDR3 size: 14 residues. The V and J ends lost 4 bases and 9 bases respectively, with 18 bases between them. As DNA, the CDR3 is TGTGCCAGCAGTGCAACGAGGGGGTTTACGAGCTACACCTTC. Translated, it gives CASSATRGFTSYTF.

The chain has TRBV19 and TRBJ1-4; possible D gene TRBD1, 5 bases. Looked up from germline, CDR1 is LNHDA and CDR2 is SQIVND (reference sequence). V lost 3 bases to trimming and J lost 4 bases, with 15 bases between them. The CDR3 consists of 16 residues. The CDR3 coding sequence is TGTGCCAGTAGTATGCAGGGATCCCCACGTAATGAAAAACTGTTTTTT. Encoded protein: CASSMQGSPRNEKLFF.

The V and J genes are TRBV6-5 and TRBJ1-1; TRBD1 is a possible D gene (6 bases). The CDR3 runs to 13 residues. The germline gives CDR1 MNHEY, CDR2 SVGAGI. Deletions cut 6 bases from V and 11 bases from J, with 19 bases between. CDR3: CASRDGGLSPAFF. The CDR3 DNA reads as TGTGCCAGCAGAGACGGGGGGCTTTCACCGGCTTTCTTT.